This T cell receptor beta chain was observed in a study of shared clonotypes between healthy human individuals (dated by TCRdb to the early 2020s). Turning to the overall study: Three men and a couple of women, aged 18 to 49 years, made up the cohort. For each donor, CD4 naive and CD4 memory were each run on three plates, CD8 naive on two plates, and CD8 memory on one plate. To estimate repertoire size and how much clonotypes are shared between individuals, the study performed deep sequencing of blood TCR repertoires from five healthy adults. To increase sequencing depth and limit assay-specific biases, TCR repertoire library preparation and sequencing were carried out by different laboratories using diverse techniques. Each donor's leukapheresis produced roughly between roughly 0.85 and 9.5 billion PBMCs.

At the junction V is shortened by 3 bases and J by 6 bases, with 9 bases in between. The germline V gene supplies CDR1 SGHDT and CDR2 YYEEEE. Taken from cysteine to phenylalanine, the CDR3 has 13 residues. Just CDR3 DNA is preserved here, 39 bases in frame from base 1. Study-level results and caveats: Even with the large sequencing depth, rarefaction of the sorted-subset datasets indicated that sequencing was incomplete. Pairwise subsampling led to the expectation that sequencing depth would affect the degree of clonotype sharing among donors. Higher generation probabilities were observed for clonotypes shared by all four sorted-subset donors than for non-shared clonotypes. Only blood was sampled, and tissue TCR repertoires likely differ from those in blood. Across four donors, 5% to 6% of naive CD4, approximately 3.6% of naive CD8, about 2.3% of memory CD4, and over 0.35% of memory CD8 clonotypes were shared. The genetic and exposure-history diversity represented was limited by the small number of donors. Larger estimated clonotype richness was generally found for naive subsets than for memory subsets.

As for this clone: Its specific antigen is unknown. One base away there is no much larger clone; base qualities are not given.

Using the deep immunoSEQ assay, TCR CDR3 regions were amplified from genomic DNA by multiplex PCR. Extracted genomic DNA from each cell subset was distributed evenly across all wells of several immunoSEQ 96-well plates, and each plate was treated as a replicate. Each replicate PCR for sorted subsets received about 180 ng genomic DNA, equal to 28,000 or so T cell genomes. Purified libraries were measured with a Qubit 3.0 fluorometer, size-checked on a Bioanalyzer 2100, and measured again with the KAPA Library Quantification kit. A separate single-read 150-cycle Illumina NextSeq 550 flow cell was used to sequence each immunoSEQ 96-well plate. As for how the authors treated the data: Because the immunoSEQ output included only junctional sequences and no quality scores, the filtering could not be the same as the filtering used for full-length reads. To assign V/J genes and CDR3, sequences were annotated against IMGT germline references using PyIR, a Python wrapper for IgBLAST v1.9. Reads were filtered out if the reads had weak V/J assignments (E-value above 1e-6), no CDR3, stop codons, out-of-frame junctions, or ambiguous translated residues. A V3J clonotype was defined by an identical inferred V gene, J gene, and CDR3 amino acid sequence. To compute the percentage overlap between repertoires, the number of shared unique clonotypes was divided by the size of the smaller repertoire. Three approaches were used to assess repertoire richness: RTK rarefaction, the Chao1 estimator, and Recon v2.1 estimates of unobserved clonotypes. For all TCRbeta clonotypes obtained by the gDNA method from several donors, generation probabilities were computed with OLGA. TCRdb carries this immuneACCESS record with in-frame sequences only. Its versions omit some clonotypes, under half of them owing to an unresolved V gene in the studies checked, with the rest unexplained. Clonal size and the V and J genes are those of that table, whereas D and trimming came from the DNA. Across this sample there are approximately 1.9 million clones, with roughly 95% seen only once. Together, the top ten hold about 1.6% of the sample.

CD8 naive samples were CD45RO-negative cells positively selected for CCR7, giving a CD45RA+CCR7+ population that excluded TemRA cells. Healthy HIV-negative adults with no recently reported acute infections or vaccinations were included as donors. All donors were Caucasian adults living in Nashville, Tennessee, USA. Blood was obtained by leukapheresis, after which PBMCs were separated by Ficoll-Histopaque density gradient centrifugation and cryopreserved in liquid nitrogen vapor phase. Analytical flow cytometry was used to check the purity and quantity of every magnetically sorted T cell population. Genomic DNA was isolated from each sorted fraction and quantified by UV absorbance on a Nanodrop 2000c.

Source material: naive CD8+ T cells from PBMCs. Read against the paper, the sample's cell subset or site label means: CD45RA+CCR7+. The receptor was isolated from a young man in good health. Some clones in this sample may be carry-over from other donors' samples. The chain employs TRBV5-6 and TRBJ2-2, and perhaps TRBD1 as D gene, on 6 matching bases. The nucleotide sequence is given as TGTGCCAGCAGCTCCAGGGGTGCCGGGGAGCTGTTTTTT. Its translation is CASSSRGAGELFF. The variable domain in full, with residues beyond the CDR3 obtained from the reference TRBV5-6 and TRBJ2-2 genes, is DAGVTQSPTHLIKTRGQQVTLRCSPKSGHDTVSWYQQALGQGPQFIFQYYEEEERQRGNFPDRFSGHQFPNYSSELNVNALLLGDSALYLCASSSRGAGELFFGEGSRLTVL.